This TCR beta chain was identified in a study of PD-1 blockade in classical Hodgkin lymphoma. The CDR3 runs to 15 residues. With 4 bases removed from V and 7 bases from J, the gap between germline ends came to 17 bases. CDR1 and CDR2 from the germline V gene are SGHNT and YYREEE (reference sequence). Sequencing was performed with immunoSEQ multiplex PCR; in TCRdb, only in-frame clones are kept and a portion is missing. The data contain about 24,000 clones, approximately 68% of them singletons. As for time point: cycle 4 day 1 (C4D1), after five to seven weeks of nivolumab. Patients all relapsed after autologous stem cell transplantation, and there was variation in brentuximab vedotin exposure.

The material was peripheral blood mononuclear cells (PBMCs), obtained before the fourth cycle of nivolumab. The clonotype comes from a human donor with classical Hodgkin lymphoma. This sequence joins TRBV5-4 and TRBJ2-2; TRBD1 might be the D (6 bases). The CDR3 spells CASSERQVDGGELFF. The CDR3 DNA reads as TGTGCCAGCAGCGAACGACAGGTCGACGGCGGGGAGCTGTTTTTT.